These T cell receptor beta chains were read from a single sample in a study of blood T cell repertoires in COVID-19. Libraries were prepared by immunoSEQ multiplex PCR; TCRdb keeps only in-frame clonotypes and omits some of them. There are 300,000 to 350,000 clones in the sample; roughly 87% occur only once, and around 4% lies in the top ten. The sequenced sample consisted of peripheral blood. The receptors originated from a woman aged 55-75 years with COVID-19, enrolled during active disease. The conserved cysteine and the conserved F or W are not part of the CDR3 here. Each record gives: J gene, D gene, clone size, V gene, CDR3 protein. A D gene is named only where the DNA matches it firmly. Not all rows give a size; the values are once, few, many and, for expanded clones, a class.

J gene: TRBJ1-6; D gene: -; clone size: -; V gene: TRBV19; CDR3 protein: ASSMSSGGSYNSPLH
J gene: TRBJ2-1; D gene: TRBD2; clone size: -; V gene: TRBV3-1/TRBV3-2; CDR3 protein: ASSHGGGARSYNEQF
J gene: TRBJ1-2; D gene: -; clone size: few; V gene: TRBV12-3/TRBV12-4; CDR3 protein: ASSPGGGGYT
J gene: TRBJ1-2; D gene: -; clone size: -; V gene: TRBV11-2; CDR3 protein: ASSRETVPGHGYT
J gene: TRBJ1-5; D gene: -; clone size: -; V gene: TRBV5-6; CDR3 protein: ASSLALTEAQPQH
J gene: TRBJ2-7; D gene: TRBD1; clone size: few; V gene: TRBV9; CDR3 protein: ASSVGTGARGNFYEQY
J gene: TRBJ1-2; D gene: TRBD1; clone size: -; V gene: TRBV27; CDR3 protein: ASSSRDRTWGGYT
J gene: TRBJ2-4; D gene: -; clone size: -; V gene: TRBV11-3; CDR3 protein: ASSGAAKNIQY
J gene: TRBJ1-5; D gene: -; clone size: -; V gene: TRBV6-1; CDR3 protein: ASSEVQGSGQPQH
J gene: TRBJ1-2; D gene: TRBD1; clone size: -; V gene: TRBV6-5; CDR3 protein: ASSREGRGSYGYT
J gene: TRBJ1-5; D gene: TRBD1; clone size: -; V gene: TRBV5-1; CDR3 protein: ASSSAWDRENNQPQH
J gene: TRBJ1-2; D gene: -; clone size: -; V gene: TRBV7-9; CDR3 protein: ASSLVPGLNYGYT
J gene: TRBJ2-2; D gene: -; clone size: -; V gene: TRBV9; CDR3 protein: ASSEAVNTGELF
J gene: TRBJ1-2; D gene: -; clone size: -; V gene: TRBV27; CDR3 protein: ASSTTGPNGYT
J gene: TRBJ1-2; D gene: -; clone size: once; V gene: TRBV30; CDR3 protein: AWSAVYGYT
J gene: TRBJ1-1; D gene: -; clone size: once; V gene: TRBV13; CDR3 protein: ASTQRAMRTEAF
J gene: TRBJ2-3; D gene: TRBD2; clone size: -; V gene: TRBV7-8; CDR3 protein: ASSFLAGASTDTQY
J gene: TRBJ1-2; D gene: -; clone size: -; V gene: TRBV7-9; CDR3 protein: ASSLSAGDYGYT
J gene: TRBJ1-4; D gene: -; clone size: -; V gene: TRBV7-9; CDR3 protein: ASSGTGLGEKLF
J gene: TRBJ1-1; D gene: -; clone size: -; V gene: TRBV19; CDR3 protein: ASSRHSGWDTEAF
J gene: TRBJ2-5; D gene: -; clone size: -; V gene: TRBV5-1; CDR3 protein: ASRSLDVETQY
J gene: TRBJ2-5; D gene: TRBD1; clone size: -; V gene: TRBV20-1; CDR3 protein: SASAQGETQY
J gene: TRBJ2-1; D gene: TRBD1; clone size: -; V gene: TRBV10-3; CDR3 protein: AISVAGTVDNEQF
J gene: TRBJ2-3; D gene: -; clone size: -; V gene: TRBV19; CDR3 protein: ASRGLAGVIRDTQY
J gene: TRBJ2-5; D gene: TRBD1; clone size: -; V gene: TRBV18; CDR3 protein: ASSPSGGRETQY